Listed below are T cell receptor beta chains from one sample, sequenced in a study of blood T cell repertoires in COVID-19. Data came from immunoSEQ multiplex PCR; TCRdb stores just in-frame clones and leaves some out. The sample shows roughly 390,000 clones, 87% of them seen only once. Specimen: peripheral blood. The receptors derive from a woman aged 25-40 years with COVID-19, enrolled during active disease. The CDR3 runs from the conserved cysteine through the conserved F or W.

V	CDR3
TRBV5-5	CASSPLARHGHEQFF
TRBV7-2	CASSLGLSEGETQYF
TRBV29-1	CSVSPGTDSYEQYF
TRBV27	CASSRGYSNQPQHF
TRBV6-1	CASSEGTAIYYEQYF
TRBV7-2	CASSQDRAEVYEQYF
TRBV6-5	CASSYVQGANEQYF
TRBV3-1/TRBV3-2	CASSQERGDSGANVLTF
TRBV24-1	CATSDSWTGPHEQYF
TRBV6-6	CASSSGSGQGAGEQYF
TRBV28	CASSFPGQPYEQYF
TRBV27	CASSPGTSYEQYF
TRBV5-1	CASSLGQGAAYEQYF
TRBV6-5	CASSQTGSGTQYF
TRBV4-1	CASSSILAGTYTQYF
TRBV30	CAWSIPGDWEQYF
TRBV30	CAWSPRSGEQFF
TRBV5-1	CASSSTSGRKDEQYF
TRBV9	CASSVGQGGELFF
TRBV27	CASSPLAGGPKGAQYF
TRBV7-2	CASSPLGGNTEAFF
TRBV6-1	CASSERGAGNTQYF
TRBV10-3	CAISESYPQNTIYF
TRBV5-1	CASSLDPIWGGGTDTQYF
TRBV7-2	CASSLLGTGESPLHF
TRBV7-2	CASSLLKAGDLYEQYF
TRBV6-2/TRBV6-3	CASSYAGSSYEQYF
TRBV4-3	CASSQVWPGGGTGELFF
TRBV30	CAWSSLGGIGTGELFF
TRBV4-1	CASSQDLDTLQPQHF
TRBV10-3	CAISETDRETEAFF
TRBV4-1	CASSLSPAGGNEQFF
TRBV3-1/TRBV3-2	CASSQKLAIEGAKNIQYF
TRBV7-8	CASSHVGGRVNNEKLFF
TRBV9	CASSALGGTAPGNTIYF
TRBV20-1	CSASSKVRGEQYF
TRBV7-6	CASSSDWAYEQYF
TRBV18	CASSPPGTSGTSGWPYEQYF
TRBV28	CASRASGVTYEQYF
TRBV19	CASSIWVGGGNQPQHF
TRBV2	CASSEMGRGHGNTEAFF
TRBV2	CASSRQAAYEQYF
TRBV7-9	CASSLGLTPNTGELFF
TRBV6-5	CASSWGEQGNQPQHF
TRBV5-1	CASSLAAGDYNEQFF
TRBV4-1	CASSQFAGEGETQYF